This paragraph reports one T cell receptor (beta chain). The specificity of this receptor is unknown. Per-nucleotide qualities are absent, and no much larger clonotype sits a single base away. From the cysteine up to the phenylalanine, the CDR3 has a length of 16 residues. Only the CDR3 part of the read is kept: 48 bases, read in frame from the first base. CDR1 and CDR2 are read off the germline V gene (reference sequence) as MNHEY and SMNVEV. V is pared back by 0 bases and J by 3 bases, with 15 bases lying between the germline termini. Using the deep immunoSEQ assay, TCR CDR3 regions were amplified from genomic DNA by multiplex PCR. Genomic DNA extracted from each cell subset was distributed evenly over all wells of several immunoSEQ 96-well plates, and each plate served as one replicate. For sorted subsets, each replicate PCR was loaded with roughly 200 ng genomic DNA, equivalent to about 30,000 T cell genomes. Purified libraries were measured with a Qubit 3.0 fluorometer, size-checked on a Bioanalyzer 2100, and measured again with the KAPA Library Quantification kit. Every immunoSEQ 96-well plate was sequenced on a dedicated single-read 150-cycle Illumina NextSeq 550 flow cell. Per the authors' processing: Because the immunoSEQ output held only junctional sequences and lacked quality scores, the filtering could not match the filtering applied to full-length reads. To assign V/J genes and CDR3, sequences were annotated using PyIR, a Python wrapper for IgBLAST v1.9, with IMGT germline references. Reads were removed for weak V/J assignments (E-value above 1e-6), missing CDR3, stop codons, out-of-frame junctions, or ambiguous translated residues. V3J clonotypes were defined as sequences sharing an identical inferred V gene, J gene, and CDR3 amino acid sequence. Percentage overlap between repertoires was computed as shared unique clonotypes divided by the size of the smaller repertoire. RTK rarefaction, the Chao1 estimator, and Recon v2.1 estimates of unobserved clonotypes were used to assess repertoire richness. OLGA was used to compute generation probabilities for all TCRbeta clonotypes that the gDNA method yielded from a handful of donors. Drawn from immuneACCESS, this table holds only the in-frame rearrangements with V and J called that TCRdb kept. Clones are partly lost; checked studies trace under half to an unresolved V gene and leave the rest unexplained. Clone size and V and J calls were adopted from that table, with D and trimming inferred from the DNA. For this sample there are about 1.9 million clones; about 94% appear just once. Approximately 1.6% of the sample comes from the top ten.

The record originates from a study of shared clonotypes between healthy human individuals (dated by TCRdb to between 2020 and 2021). Notes on the research overall: A few men and two women, aged 18 to 49 years, made up the cohort. For each donor, CD4 naive and CD4 memory were each given three plates, CD8 naive was given two plates, and CD8 memory was given one plate. Leukapheresis yielded between about 0.9 and 9 billion PBMCs per donor. Blood TCR repertoires of roughly five healthy adults were deeply sequenced to estimate repertoire size and the extent of clonotype sharing between individuals. Different laboratories and diverse techniques were used to prepare libraries and sequence TCR repertoires, to increase sequencing depth and limit assay-specific biases. Overall study results and their limits: Sampling was restricted to blood, and TCR repertoires in tissues likely differ from the TCR repertoires found in blood. The genetic and exposure-history diversity represented was limited by the small number of donors. Pairwise subsampling indicated that sequencing depth was expected to affect the degree of clonotype sharing among donors. Clonotypes shared by all four sorted-subset donors showed higher generation probabilities than non-shared clonotypes. Rarefaction of sorted-subset datasets indicated incomplete sequencing despite the large sequencing depth. Larger estimated clonotype richness was generally found for naive subsets than for memory subsets. Sharing across several donors was observed for approximately 4.6% of naive CD4, over 3% of naive CD8, over 2% of memory CD4, and around 0.44% of memory CD8 clonotypes.

For the CD8 naive samples, CD45RO-negative cells were positively selected for CCR7, yielding a CD45RA+CCR7+ population from which TemRA cells were excluded. Healthy HIV-negative adults with no recently reported acute infections or vaccinations were included as donors. Every donor was a Caucasian adult living in Nashville, Tennessee, USA. After blood collection by leukapheresis, PBMCs were isolated using Ficoll-Histopaque density gradient centrifugation and then cryopreserved in the vapor phase of liquid nitrogen. Analytical flow cytometry was used to check the purity and quantity of every magnetically sorted T cell population. Genomic DNA was isolated from every sorted fraction and measured by UV absorbance on a Nanodrop 2000c.

The sequence derives from a young man in good health. Some clones in this sample may be carry-over from other donors' samples. Sample: naive CD8+ T cells from PBMCs. This sample's cell subset or site label indicates: CD45RA+CCR7+. The chain is encoded by TRBV27 joined to TRBJ2-7; the D gene identity is not certain. The encoded CDR3 is CASSLSIRSPFYEQYF. The DNA sequence is TGTGCCAGCAGTTTATCGATCAGGAGCCCTTTCTACGAGCAGTACTTC.